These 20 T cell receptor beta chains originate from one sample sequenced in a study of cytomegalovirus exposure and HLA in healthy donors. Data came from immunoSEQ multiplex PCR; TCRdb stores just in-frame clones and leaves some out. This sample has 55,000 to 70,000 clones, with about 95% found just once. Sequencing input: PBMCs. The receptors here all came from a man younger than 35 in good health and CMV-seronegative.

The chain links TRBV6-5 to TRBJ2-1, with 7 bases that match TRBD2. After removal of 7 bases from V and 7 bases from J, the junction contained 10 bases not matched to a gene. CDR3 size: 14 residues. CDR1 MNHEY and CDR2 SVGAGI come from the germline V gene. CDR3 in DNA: TGTGCCAGCACCCCGCCGGGCGGGAGAAATGAGCAGTTCTTC. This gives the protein CASTPPGGRNEQFF.

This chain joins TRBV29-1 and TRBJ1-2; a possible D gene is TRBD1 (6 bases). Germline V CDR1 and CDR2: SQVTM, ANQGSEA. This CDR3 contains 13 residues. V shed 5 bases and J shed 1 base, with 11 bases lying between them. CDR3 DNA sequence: TGCAGCGTTATAGTCAGGGGTAACTATGGCTACACCTTC. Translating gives CSVIVRGNYGYTF. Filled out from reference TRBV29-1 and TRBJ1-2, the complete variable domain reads SAVISQKPSRDICQRGTSLTIQCQVDSQVTMMFWYRQQPGQSLTLIATANQGSEATYESGFVIDKFPISRPNLTFSTLTVSNMSPEDSSIYLCSVIVRGNYGYTFGSGTRLTVV.

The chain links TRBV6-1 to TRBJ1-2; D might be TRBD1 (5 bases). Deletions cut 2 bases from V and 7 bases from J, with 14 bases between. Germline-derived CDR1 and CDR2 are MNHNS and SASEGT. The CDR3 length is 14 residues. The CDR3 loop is CASSEPGGGFGYTF. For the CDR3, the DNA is TGTGCCAGCAGTGAACCGGGGGGAGGGTTTGGCTACACCTTC.

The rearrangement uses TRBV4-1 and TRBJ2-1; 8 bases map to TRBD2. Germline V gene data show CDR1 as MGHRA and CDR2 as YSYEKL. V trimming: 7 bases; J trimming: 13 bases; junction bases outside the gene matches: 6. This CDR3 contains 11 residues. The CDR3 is CASTTAGDQFF. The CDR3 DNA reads TGCGCCAGCACCACAGCGGGAGACCAGTTCTTC.

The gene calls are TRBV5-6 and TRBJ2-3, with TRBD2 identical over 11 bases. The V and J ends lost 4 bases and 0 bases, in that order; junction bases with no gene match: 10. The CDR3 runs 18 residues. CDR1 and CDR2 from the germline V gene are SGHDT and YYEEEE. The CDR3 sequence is CASSILRTSGGSTDTQYF. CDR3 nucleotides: TGTGCCAGCAGCATACTCCGCACTAGCGGGGGAAGCACAGATACGCAGTATTTT.

DNA of the CDR3: TGCGCCAGCACACAGTACTCAAATCCCTACAATGAGCAGTTCTTC. Its translation: CASTQYSNPYNEQFF. The rearrangement joins TRBV10-2 to TRBJ2-1; no clear D gene. Trimming stripped 7 bases from V and 2 bases from J, with 15 bases between. Germline CDR1 and CDR2: WSHSY and SAAADI. This CDR3 is 15 amino acids long.

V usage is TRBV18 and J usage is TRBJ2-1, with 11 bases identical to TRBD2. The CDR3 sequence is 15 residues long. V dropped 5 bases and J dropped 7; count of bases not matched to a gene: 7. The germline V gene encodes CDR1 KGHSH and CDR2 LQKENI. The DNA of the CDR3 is TGTGCCAGCTCATCTCTAGCGGGAGGAGGGAATGAGCAGTTCTTC. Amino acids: CASSSLAGGGNEQFF.

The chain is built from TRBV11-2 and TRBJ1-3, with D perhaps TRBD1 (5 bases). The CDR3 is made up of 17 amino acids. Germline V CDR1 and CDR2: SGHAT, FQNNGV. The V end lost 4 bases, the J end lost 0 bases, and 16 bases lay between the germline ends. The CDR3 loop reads CASSSTGTASSGNTIYF. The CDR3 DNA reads TGTGCCAGCAGCTCTACCGGGACTGCCAGCTCTGGAAACACCATATATTTT.

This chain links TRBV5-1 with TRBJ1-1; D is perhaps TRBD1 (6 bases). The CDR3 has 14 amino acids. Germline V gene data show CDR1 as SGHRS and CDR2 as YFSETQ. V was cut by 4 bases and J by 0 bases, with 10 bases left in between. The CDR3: CASSTGQLNTEAFF. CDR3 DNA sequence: TGCGCCAGCAGCACTGGACAGCTGAACACTGAAGCTTTCTTT.

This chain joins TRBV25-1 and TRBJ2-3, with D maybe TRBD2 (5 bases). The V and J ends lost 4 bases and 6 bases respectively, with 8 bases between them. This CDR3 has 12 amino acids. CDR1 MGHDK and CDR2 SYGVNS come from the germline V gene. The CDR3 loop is CASSASSDTQYF. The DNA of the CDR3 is TGTGCCAGCAGTGCCTCTAGCGATACGCAGTATTTT. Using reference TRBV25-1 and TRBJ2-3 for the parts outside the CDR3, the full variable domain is EADIYQTPRYLVIGTGKKITLECSQTMGHDKMYWYQQDPGMELHLIHYSYGVNSTEKGDLSSESTVSRIRTEHFPLTLESARPSHTSQYLCASSASSDTQYFGPGTRLTVL.

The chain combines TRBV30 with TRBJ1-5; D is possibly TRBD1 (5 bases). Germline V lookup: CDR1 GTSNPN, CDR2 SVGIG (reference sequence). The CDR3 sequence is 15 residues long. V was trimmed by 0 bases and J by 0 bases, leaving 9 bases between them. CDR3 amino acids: CAWSVGGDSNQPQHF. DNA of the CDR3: TGTGCCTGGAGTGTAGGAGGGGATAGCAATCAGCCCCAGCATTTT.

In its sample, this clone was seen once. CDR3 residues: CASSYRGAGRSTEAFF. CDR3 nucleotides: TGTGCCAGCAGTTACCGCGGGGCAGGGAGGAGCACTGAAGCTTTCTTT. The rearrangement joins TRBV6-5 to TRBJ1-1; weak D call: TRBD1 (5 bases). The CDR3 is 16 amino acids. Germline V gives CDR1 MNHEY, CDR2 SVGAGI. The V end was cut by 2 bases, the J end by 4 bases, with 17 bases between.

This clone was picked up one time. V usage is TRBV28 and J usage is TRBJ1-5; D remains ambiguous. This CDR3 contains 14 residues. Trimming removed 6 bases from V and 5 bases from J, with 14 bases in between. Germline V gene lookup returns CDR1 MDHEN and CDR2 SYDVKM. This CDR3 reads CASSPAGVHQPQHF. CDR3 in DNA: TGTGCCAGCAGCCCCGCCGGGGTTCATCAGCCCCAGCATTTT.

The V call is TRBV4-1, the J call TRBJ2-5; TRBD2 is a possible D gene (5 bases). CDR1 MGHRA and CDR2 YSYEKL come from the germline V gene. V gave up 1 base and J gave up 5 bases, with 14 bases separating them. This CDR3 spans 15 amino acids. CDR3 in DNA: TGCGCCAGCAGCCAAGGGTCGGGGTCCCCTGAGACCCAGTACTTC. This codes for CASSQGSGSPETQYF.

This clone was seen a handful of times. This chain's CDR3 is CASSSLAGRGEQYF. DNA of the CDR3: TGTGCCAGCAGCTCCCTAGCGGGACGAGGCGAGCAGTACTTC. The chain joins TRBV7-2 to TRBJ2-7; 9 bases are a match to TRBD2. From germline, CDR1 is SGHTA and CDR2 FQGNSA. The CDR3 runs 14 residues. Trimming cost V 4 bases and J 6 bases; bases outside gene matches: 7.

The CDR3 DNA sequence: TGCAGCTCCAGCGACAGGGGGTCCGACAATGAGCAGTTCTTC. It codes for CSSSDRGSDNEQFF. This chain joins TRBV29-1 and TRBJ2-1; 9 bases map to TRBD1. In germline, CDR1 is SQVTM, CDR2 ANQGSEA. The CDR3 extends over 14 amino acids. Trimming removed 8 bases from V and 5 bases from J; junction bases left unmatched: 10.

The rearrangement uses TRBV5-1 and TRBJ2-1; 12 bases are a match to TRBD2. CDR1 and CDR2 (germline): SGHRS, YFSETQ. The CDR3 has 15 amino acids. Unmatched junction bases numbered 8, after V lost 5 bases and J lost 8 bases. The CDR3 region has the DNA TGCGCCAGCAGTACCGGACTAGCGGGACCGGATGAGCAGTTCTTC. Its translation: CASSTGLAGPDEQFF.

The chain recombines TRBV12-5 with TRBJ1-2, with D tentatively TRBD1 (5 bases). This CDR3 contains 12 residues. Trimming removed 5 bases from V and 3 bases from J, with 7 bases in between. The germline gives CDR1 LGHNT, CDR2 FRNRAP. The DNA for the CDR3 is TGTGCTAGTGGTCCGACAGACTATGGCTACACCTTC. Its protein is CASGPTDYGYTF.

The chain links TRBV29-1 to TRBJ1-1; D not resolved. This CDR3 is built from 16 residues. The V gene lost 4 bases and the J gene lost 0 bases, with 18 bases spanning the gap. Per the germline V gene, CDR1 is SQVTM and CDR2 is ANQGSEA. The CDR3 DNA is TGCAGCGTTGCGGGCTCGGTTGGAGGCGTGAACACTGAAGCTTTCTTT. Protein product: CSVAGSVGGVNTEAFF.

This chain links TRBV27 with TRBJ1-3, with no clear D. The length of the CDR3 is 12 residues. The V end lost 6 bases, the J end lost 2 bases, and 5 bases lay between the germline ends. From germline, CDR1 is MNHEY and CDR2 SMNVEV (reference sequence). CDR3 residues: CASRSTGNTIYF. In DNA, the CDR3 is TGTGCCAGCAGATCTACTGGAAACACCATATATTTT.